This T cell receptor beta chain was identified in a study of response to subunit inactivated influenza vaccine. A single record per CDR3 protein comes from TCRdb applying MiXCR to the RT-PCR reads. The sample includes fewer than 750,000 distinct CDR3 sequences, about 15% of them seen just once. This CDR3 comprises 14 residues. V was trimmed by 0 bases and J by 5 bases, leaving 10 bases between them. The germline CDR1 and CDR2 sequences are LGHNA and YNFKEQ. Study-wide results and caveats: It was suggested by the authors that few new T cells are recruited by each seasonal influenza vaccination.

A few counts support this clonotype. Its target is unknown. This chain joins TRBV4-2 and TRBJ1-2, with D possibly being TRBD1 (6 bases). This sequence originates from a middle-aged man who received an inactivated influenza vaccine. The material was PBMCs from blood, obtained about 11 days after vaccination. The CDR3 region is CASSQDSRGYGYTF. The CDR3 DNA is TGTGCCAGCAGCCAAGATAGCAGGGGATATGGCTACACCTTC.